The 32 T cell receptor beta chains below were found in one sample sequenced in a study of T cell repertoires in cytomegalovirus infection. TCRdb re-called the reads with MiXCR, one entry per CDR3 protein. Altogether around 630,000 distinct CDR3 sequences are present, approximately 24% being singletons, with the ten largest covering less than 10%. Sample: CD8+ T cells from PBMCs. All receptors derive from a human donor in good health (CMV status not recorded). Some clones in this sample may be carry-over from other donors' samples.

This clonotype has more than one count but fewer than ten. The genes are TRBV27 and TRBJ1-2; D might be TRBD1 (6 bases). This CDR3 contains 13 residues. Per germline, CDR1 MNHEY and CDR2 SMNVEV (reference sequence). The V end lost 8 bases, the J end lost 2 bases, and 12 bases lay between the germline ends. The CDR3: CASGETGNYGYTF. Written as DNA, the CDR3 is TGTGCCAGCGGCGAAACAGGGAACTATGGCTACACCTTC.

There are a few counts of this clonotype. V usage is TRBV28 and J usage is TRBJ1-5; 10 nucleotides match TRBD1. CDR3 length: 15 amino acids. Looked up from germline, CDR1 is MDHEN and CDR2 is SYDVKM. The J segment lost 6 bases and the V segment lost 6 bases, leaving 8 bases of the junction unmatched. The CDR3 is CASRPDRGRGQPQHF. CDR3 DNA: TGTGCCAGCAGACCCGACAGGGGGCGCGGTCAGCCCCAGCATTTT.

This clonotype was observed a handful of times. In DNA form, the CDR3 reads TGTGCCAGCAGCTTAAATGGCGGGGGTGCCTCCTACGAGCAGTACTTC. Translation gives CASSLNGGGASYEQYF. The gene calls are TRBV7-9 and TRBJ2-7; 7 bases are shared with TRBD2. This CDR3 has 16 residues. The germline gives CDR1 SEHNR, CDR2 FQNEAQ (reference sequence). Unmatched junction bases numbered 7, after V lost 2 bases and J lost 0 bases.

The rearrangement joins TRBV27 to TRBJ2-2, with 7 bases that match TRBD1. V lost 7 bases to trimming and J lost 4 bases; unmatched junction nucleotides: 6. The CDR3 spans 14 residues. Germline values: CDR1 MNHEY, CDR2 SMNVEV (reference sequence). CDR3 sequence reads: CASTYRGGTGELFF. In DNA, the CDR3 is TGTGCCAGCACATACAGGGGTGGCACCGGGGAGCTGTTTTTT.

The chain recombines TRBV18 with TRBJ2-7; D uncertain. From germline, CDR1 is KGHSH and CDR2 LQKENI. The length of the CDR3 is 14 residues. The V gene lost 2 bases and the J gene lost 9 bases, with 17 bases spanning the gap. Here the CDR3 reads CASSPYKKGSGQYV. CDR3 sequence (DNA): TGTGCCAGCTCACCATATAAGAAGGGCTCAGGGCAGTACGTC.

The J gene is TRBJ2-7, the V gene TRBV2; TRBD1 is a possible D gene (5 bases). The ends were cut back, 6 bases at V and 2 bases at J, with 17 bases in the middle. The CDR3 totals 15 residues. CDR1 is SNHLY and CDR2 is FYNNEI in the germline V gene. The DNA of the CDR3 is TGTGCCAGCAGGGAAAGGGTGTCAGGGACCTACGAGCAGTACTTC. It is translated as CASRERVSGTYEQYF.

This chain connects TRBV7-4 to TRBJ2-4; D is tentatively TRBD1 or TRBD2 (5 bases each). CDR3 length: 14 amino acids. Germline V gene lookup returns CDR1 SGHVT and CDR2 SQSDAQ. V lost 8 bases and J lost 8, with 19 bases in between. The CDR3 DNA reads TGTGCCAGCGGCATAACCGGGACGGTGGACATTCAGTACTTC. This translates into CASGITGTVDIQYF.

This clonotype was found many times. The chain uses TRBV6-2 or TRBV6-3 and TRBJ2-1, with 14 bases that match TRBD2. J lost 2 bases, V lost 0 bases, and 0 bases had no gene match. The CDR3 is made up of 17 amino acids. Per the germline V gene, CDR1 is MNHEY and CDR2 is SVGEGT. The CDR3 is CASSYSTSGGAYNEQFF. CDR3 bases: TGTGCCAGCAGTTACTCGACTAGCGGGGGGGCCTACAATGAGCAGTTCTTC.

This clonotype was observed at least ten times. The CDR3 is CASSPGTSRNYNEQFF. The CDR3 region has the DNA TGTGCCAGCAGCCCTGGGACTAGCAGAAACTACAATGAGCAGTTCTTC. The chain joins TRBV7-6 to TRBJ2-1; 9 bases align to TRBD2. The CDR3 contains 16 residues. J lost 3 bases, V lost 5 bases, and 8 bases had no gene match. CDR1 SGHVS and CDR2 FNYEAQ come from the germline V gene.

At least ten counts were recorded for this clonotype. The chain links TRBV12-3 or TRBV12-4 to TRBJ2-7; 13 bases are a match to TRBD2. J lost 5 bases, V lost 4 bases, and 2 bases had no gene match. The CDR3 is made up of 14 amino acids. This CDR3 is CASSYGLAGDEQYF. CDR3 sequence (DNA): TGTGCCAGCAGTTACGGACTAGCGGGGGACGAGCAGTACTTC.

This chain uses TRBV7-8 with TRBJ2-4; a possible D gene is TRBD1 (5 bases). V was shortened by 6 bases and J by 0 bases, with 27 bases between the two germline ends. The V gene's germline CDR1 is SGHVS and CDR2 FQNEAQ. The CDR3 covers 20 residues. The chain's CDR3 is CASSRHPRITGREAKNIQYF. The DNA of the CDR3 is TGTGCCAGCAGTCGACACCCGAGGATAACCGGCAGGGAAGCCAAAAACATTCAGTACTTC.

The chain employs TRBV14 and TRBJ2-1; 10 bases are a match to TRBD2. CDR3 size: 16 residues. Germline V gene lookup returns CDR1 SGHDN and CDR2 FVKESK. The trim removed 3 bases at V and 4 bases at J, leaving 6 bases unmatched. The CDR3 nucleotides are TGTGCCAGCAGCCATTTACTAGCGGGGAAATACAATGAGCAGTTCTTC. Amino acids: CASSHLLAGKYNEQFF.

This clonotype was seen only a few times. The gene calls are TRBV5-6 and TRBJ1-2; D not certain. Per germline, CDR1 SGHDT and CDR2 YYEEEE. Trimming removed 2 bases from V and 0 bases from J, with 8 bases in between. The CDR3 contains 14 residues. CDR3 nucleotides: TGTGCCAGCAGCTTCAGACATCCTAACTATGGCTACACCTTC. Protein: CASSFRHPNYGYTF.

This clonotype was counted ten times or more. This sequence joins TRBV6-2 or TRBV6-3 and TRBJ2-2; 11 positions agree with TRBD2. This CDR3 comprises 19 residues. Germline V CDR1 and CDR2: MNHEY, SVGEGT. V was clipped by 5 bases and J by 6 bases; unmatched bases: 17. The CDR3 DNA sequence: TGTGCCAGCAGTACCGGACTAGCGGGCGCCCTCCCCACCGCCGGGGAGCTGTTTTTT. Encoded protein: CASSTGLAGALPTAGELFF.

This clonotype was seen only a few times. CDR3 amino acids: CASSSAGFNYGYTF. DNA of the CDR3: TGTGCCAGCAGTTCCGCAGGGTTTAACTATGGCTACACCTTC. The V and J genes are TRBV6-5 and TRBJ1-2, with D possibly matching TRBD1 (5 bases). The CDR3 extends over 14 amino acids. Trimming shortened V by 4 bases and J by 1 base, and 10 bases separated the two germline ends. Per the germline V gene, CDR1 is MNHEY and CDR2 is SVGAGI.

A single count supports this clonotype. This rearrangement joins TRBV7-4 to TRBJ1-2, with TRBD1 matching over 10 bases. V shed 5 bases, J shed 3 bases, and the junction held 6 bases outside the gene matches. CDR3 size: 15 residues. CDR1 SGHVT and CDR2 SQSDAQ come from the germline V gene. The CDR3 bases are TGTGCCAGCAGCGAGACAGGGGGCGGGGACTATGGCTACACCTTC. Translated, it gives CASSETGGGDYGYTF.

Remarks on this clonotype: This may arise from a read error, as a much more abundant clone is one base away. The V gene is TRBV7-6, the J gene TRBJ2-1; weak D call: TRBD1 (6 bases). This CDR3 contains 15 residues. Germline assignment: CDR1 SGHVS and CDR2 FNYEAQ. The CDR3 protein is CASSPPTQGYNVQFF. Here the CDR3 DNA reads TGTGCCAGCAGCCCCCCGACGCAGGGGTACAATGTGCAGTTCTTC.

The table lists this clonotype with a few counts. The chain couples TRBV28 to TRBJ1-4; no clear D gene. Trimming pared 6 bases from V and 5 bases from J, leaving 13 bases between. The CDR3 contains 14 residues. Per the germline V gene, CDR1 is MDHEN and CDR2 is SYDVKM. This CDR3 reads CASSRGILNEKLFF. The CDR3 coding sequence is TGTGCCAGCAGCCGCGGGATCTTGAATGAAAAACTGTTTTTT.

This clonotype was recorded at least ten times. The rearrangement uses TRBV7-2 and TRBJ2-6, with D hard to call. The CDR3 covers 19 residues. Germline assignment: CDR1 SGHTA and CDR2 FQGNSA. V was pared by 5 bases and J by 0 bases, with 20 bases between. The CDR3 loop reads CASSNRPAGPFSGANVLTF. The CDR3 region has the DNA TGTGCCAGCAGCAACAGACCAGCAGGACCCTTCTCTGGGGCCAACGTCCTGACTTTC.

There are a few counts of this clonotype. The chain uses TRBV6-2 or TRBV6-3 and TRBJ2-7; TRBD2 matches 7 bases. V gave up 4 bases and J gave up 5 bases; unmatched junction bases: 5. Germline assignment: CDR1 MNHEY and CDR2 SVGEGT. The length of the CDR3 is 13 residues. The CDR3 protein is CASSSPGGNEQYV. DNA for the CDR3: TGTGCCAGCAGTTCCCCCGGGGGGAACGAGCAGTACGTC.

The chain uses TRBV20-1 and TRBJ2-7; TRBD2 is a possible D gene (5 bases). Trimming shortened V by 2 bases and J by 1 base, and 15 bases separated the two germline ends. The CDR3 runs to 15 residues. CDR1 is DFQATT and CDR2 is SNEGSKA in the germline V gene (reference sequence). CDR3 protein: CSARKQRARSYEQYV. The CDR3 nucleotides read TGCAGTGCTAGAAAACAGAGGGCGCGGTCCTACGAGCAGTACGTC.

This clonotype was recorded a few times. The chain is built from TRBV20-1 and TRBJ1-2; D not resolved. The V and J ends lost 3 bases and 1 base respectively, with 12 bases between them. This CDR3 is built from 14 residues. Germline CDR1 and CDR2: DFQATT and SNEGSKA (reference sequence). The CDR3 DNA follows: TGCAGTGCTAGGGAGTGGGCGGATAACTATGGCTACACCTTC. Translation: CSAREWADNYGYTF.

The chain carries TRBV24-1 and TRBJ2-7; 7 bases line up with TRBD1. This CDR3 region has 15 residues. Trimming cost V 4 bases and J 3 bases; bases outside gene matches: 8. Per the germline V gene, CDR1 is KGHDR and CDR2 is SFDVKD. The chain's CDR3 is CATSEPQGRNYEQYF. The DNA of the CDR3 is TGTGCCACCAGTGAGCCACAGGGGCGCAACTACGAGCAGTACTTC.

The V call is TRBV19, the J call TRBJ2-5; TRBD1 agrees at 11 bases. Germline CDR1 reads LNHDA; CDR2 reads SQIVND (reference sequence). J gave up 5 bases and V 5 bases, and 7 bases lay outside the gene matches. This CDR3 region has 15 residues. The CDR3, as DNA: TGTGCCAGTAGTTTTGGACAGGGGGCGTTGGAGACCCAGTACTTC. Protein sequence: CASSFGQGALETQYF.

This clonotype was recorded a few times. The chain is built from TRBV7-6 and TRBJ2-5; D may be TRBD1 or TRBD2 (5 bases each). Trimming removed 4 bases from V and 3 bases from J, with 18 bases in between. Germline values: CDR1 SGHVS, CDR2 FNYEAQ. CDR3 length: 16 residues. The CDR3 DNA reads TGTGCCAGCAGCTCGAGTATAGGGACGCTTAAAGAGACCCAGTACTTC. It specifies CASSSSIGTLKETQYF. The variable domain in full, completed from reference TRBV7-6 and TRBJ2-5, reads GAGVSQSPRYKVTKRGQDVALRCDPISGHVSLYWYRQALGQGPEFLTYFNYEAQQDKSGLPNDRFSAERPEGSISTLTIQRTEQRDSAMYRCASSSSIGTLKETQYFGPGTRLLVL.

As regards this clonotype: A much larger clone differs by one base, so this may be a read error. The genes are TRBV11-3 and TRBJ2-3, with TRBD1 matching over 7 bases. CDR3 length equals 15 residues. The J segment lost 0 bases and the V segment lost 5 bases, leaving 5 bases of the junction unmatched. Germline V gene lookup returns CDR1 SGHNT and CDR2 YENEEA. CDR3 nucleotides: TGTGCCAGCAGCAATGGGACAGCTAGCACAGATACGCAGTATTTT. Translated, it gives CASSNGTASTDTQYF.

In this sample, this clonotype turned up many times. The CDR3 here is CASSESRDRHQPQHF. The CDR3 nucleotides read TGTGCCAGCAGTGAATCGAGGGACAGGCATCAGCCCCAGCATTTT. J is TRBJ1-5 and V is TRBV2; 8 bases agree with TRBD1. Germline CDR1 reads SNHLY; CDR2 reads FYNNEI. The junction had 5 bases not matched to a gene; V was cut back by 2 bases and J by 5 bases. The CDR3 is 15 amino acids.

This chain links TRBV7-2 with TRBJ1-2; tentatively, D is TRBD1 (5 bases). Germline V gene data show CDR1 as SGHTA and CDR2 as FQGNSA. Trimming took 5 bases from V and 4 from J, leaving 17 bases between them. The CDR3 runs 15 residues. The chain's CDR3 is CASSPRDAFIYGYTF. CDR3 coding DNA: TGTGCCAGCAGCCCCCGGGACGCCTTTATCTATGGCTACACCTTC.

V usage is TRBV29-1 and J usage is TRBJ2-3, with D perhaps TRBD1 or TRBD2 (5 bases each). Trimming took 2 bases from V and 4 from J, leaving 13 bases between them. Per germline, CDR1 SQVTM and CDR2 ANQGSEA. This CDR3 spans 14 amino acids. CDR3 DNA: TGCAGCGTTGAATTCGAGGGGCAATCAGATACGCAGTATTTT. It specifies CSVEFEGQSDTQYF.

There are many counts of this clonotype. V and J are TRBV7-9 and TRBJ1-4, with TRBD1 identical over 8 bases. V dropped 5 bases and J dropped 8; count of bases not matched to a gene: 10. CDR3 size: 15 residues. The germline CDR1 and CDR2 sequences are SEHNR and FQNEAQ (reference sequence). Here the CDR3 reads CASSVPGTGYEKLFF. The CDR3 DNA reads as TGTGCCAGCAGCGTCCCCGGGACAGGTTACGAAAAACTGTTTTTT.

This clonotype appeared many times. This chain connects TRBV7-9 to TRBJ2-3; 7 bases line up with TRBD1. The V gene's germline CDR1 is SEHNR and CDR2 FQNEAQ (reference sequence). V was clipped by 5 bases and J by 2 bases; unmatched bases: 10. This CDR3 spans 16 amino acids. In DNA, the CDR3 is TGTGCCAGCAGCCCCCCAAGGGGGCATTTCACAGATACGCAGTATTTT. This gives the protein CASSPPRGHFTDTQYF.

The chain has TRBV27 and TRBJ2-7, with 12 bases fitting TRBD1. CDR1 and CDR2 (germline): MNHEY, SMNVEV (reference sequence). CDR3 length equals 14 residues. After removal of 6 bases from V and 6 bases from J, the junction contained 6 bases not matched to a gene. CDR3 amino acids: CASRSGQGASEQYF. The CDR3 nucleotides are TGTGCCAGCAGATCGGGACAGGGGGCAAGCGAGCAGTACTTC.